This TCR beta chain was observed in a study of shared clonotypes between healthy human individuals. Whole-study findings and limits: Among a few donors, about 4.6% of naive CD4 clonotypes were found in common.

From germline, CDR1 is MGHRA and CDR2 YSYEKL. The CDR3 extends over 14 amino acids. Deletions cut 1 base from V and 0 bases from J, with 7 bases between. Sequencing used immunoSEQ multiplex PCR; TCRdb keeps in-frame clones, though not all of them. The sample has around 700,000 clones; 90% to 95% are singletons. CD45RO-negative cells were positively selected for CCR7, leaving out terminally differentiated effector memory CD45RA+ cells. The study drew its donors from healthy HIV-negative adults without recent acute infections or vaccinations. To note about this clone: Its antigen is unidentified.

Material for sequencing was naive CD8+ T cells sorted from blood. The rearrangement uses TRBV4-1 and TRBJ2-7; D call uncertain. This TCR derives from a man in his thirties or forties in good health. The CDR3 bases are TGCGCCAGCAGCCAAGTCCTCAGCTCCTACGAGCAGTACTTC. This gives the protein CASSQVLSSYEQYF.